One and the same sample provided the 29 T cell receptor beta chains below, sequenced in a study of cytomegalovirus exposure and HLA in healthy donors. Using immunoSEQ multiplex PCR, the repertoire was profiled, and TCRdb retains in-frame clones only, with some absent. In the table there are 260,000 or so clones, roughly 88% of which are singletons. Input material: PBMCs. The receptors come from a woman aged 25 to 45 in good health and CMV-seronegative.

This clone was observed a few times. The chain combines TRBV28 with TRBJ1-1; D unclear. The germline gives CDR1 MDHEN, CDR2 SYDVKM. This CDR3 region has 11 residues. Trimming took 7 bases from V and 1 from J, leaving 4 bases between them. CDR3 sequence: CASTTNTEAFF. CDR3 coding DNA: TGTGCCAGCACAACGAACACTGAAGCTTTCTTT.

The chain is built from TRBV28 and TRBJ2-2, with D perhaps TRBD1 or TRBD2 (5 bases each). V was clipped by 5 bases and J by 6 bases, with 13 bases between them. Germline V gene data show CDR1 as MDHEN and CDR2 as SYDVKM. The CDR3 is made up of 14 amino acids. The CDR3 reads CASSPRDRAGELFF. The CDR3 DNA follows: TGTGCCAGCAGTCCCCGGGACCGAGCCGGGGAGCTGTTTTTT.

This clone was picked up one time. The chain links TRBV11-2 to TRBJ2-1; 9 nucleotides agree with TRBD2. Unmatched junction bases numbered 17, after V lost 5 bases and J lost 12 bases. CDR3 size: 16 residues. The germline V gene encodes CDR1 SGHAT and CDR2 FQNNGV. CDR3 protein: CASSIRAASGIFAQFF. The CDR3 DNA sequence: TGTGCCAGCAGCATACGGGCCGCTAGCGGGATTTTTGCGCAGTTCTTC.

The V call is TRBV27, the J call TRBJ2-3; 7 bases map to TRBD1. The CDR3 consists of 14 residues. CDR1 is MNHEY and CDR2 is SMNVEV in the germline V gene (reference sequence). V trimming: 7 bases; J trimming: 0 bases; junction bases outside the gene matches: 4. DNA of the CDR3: TGTGCCAGCAAACCGGGACAGAGCACAGATACGCAGTATTTT. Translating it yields CASKPGQSTDTQYF.

CDR3 sequence (DNA): TGTGCCAGCAGCGCACTAGGGGACAGAGTCTTTGGAAACACCATATATTTT. Translated: CASSALGDRVFGNTIYF. The genes are TRBV9 and TRBJ1-3, with 7 bases fitting TRBD1. The junction had 12 bases not matched to a gene; V was cut back by 3 bases and J by 3 bases. This CDR3 spans 17 amino acids. CDR1 and CDR2 from the germline V gene are SGDLS and YYNGEE.

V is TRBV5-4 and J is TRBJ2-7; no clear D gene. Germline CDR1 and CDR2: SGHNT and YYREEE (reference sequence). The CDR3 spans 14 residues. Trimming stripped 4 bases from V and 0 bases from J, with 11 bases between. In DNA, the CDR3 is TGTGCCAGCAGCATATTCGACGGCTCCTACGAGCAGTACTTC. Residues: CASSIFDGSYEQYF.

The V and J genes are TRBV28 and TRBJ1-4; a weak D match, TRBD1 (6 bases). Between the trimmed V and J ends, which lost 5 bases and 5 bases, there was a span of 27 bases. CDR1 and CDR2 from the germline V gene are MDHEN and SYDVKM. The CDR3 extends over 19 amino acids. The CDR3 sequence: CASSETGPGQRAGNEKLFF. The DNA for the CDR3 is TGTGCCAGCAGTGAGACTGGACCGGGACAAAGGGCGGGGAATGAAAAACTGTTTTTT.

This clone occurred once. CDR3 protein: CASSSPGREGDTQYF. DNA of the CDR3: TGTGCCAGCAGCAGCCCCGGCCGCGAAGGAGATACGCAGTATTTT. The rearrangement links TRBV28 to TRBJ2-3; D not certain. V was trimmed by 6 bases and J by 5 bases, leaving 18 bases between them. There are 15 residues in the CDR3. Germline V CDR1 and CDR2: MDHEN, SYDVKM.

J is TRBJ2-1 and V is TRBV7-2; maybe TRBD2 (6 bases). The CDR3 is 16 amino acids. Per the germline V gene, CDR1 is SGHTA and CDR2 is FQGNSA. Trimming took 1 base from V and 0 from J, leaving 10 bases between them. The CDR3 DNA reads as TGTGCCAGCAGCTTAGGAGTGGGAGGCTCCTACAATGAGCAGTTCTTC. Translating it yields CASSLGVGGSYNEQFF.

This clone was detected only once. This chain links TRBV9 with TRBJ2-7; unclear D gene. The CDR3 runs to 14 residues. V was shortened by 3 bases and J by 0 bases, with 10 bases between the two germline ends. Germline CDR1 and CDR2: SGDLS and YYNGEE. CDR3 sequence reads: CASSASMDSYEQYF. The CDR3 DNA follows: TGTGCCAGCAGCGCCTCCATGGACTCCTACGAGCAGTACTTC.

In DNA form, the CDR3 reads TGTGCCAGCAGTTTGGGGGCAGGTAACGAAGCTTTCTTT. It encodes CASSLGAGNEAFF. V and J are TRBV27 and TRBJ1-1; D possibly corresponds to TRBD1 (6 bases). Germline V gene sequence: CDR1 MNHEY, CDR2 SMNVEV (reference sequence). This CDR3 contains 13 residues. V was pared by 3 bases and J by 8 bases, with 13 bases between.

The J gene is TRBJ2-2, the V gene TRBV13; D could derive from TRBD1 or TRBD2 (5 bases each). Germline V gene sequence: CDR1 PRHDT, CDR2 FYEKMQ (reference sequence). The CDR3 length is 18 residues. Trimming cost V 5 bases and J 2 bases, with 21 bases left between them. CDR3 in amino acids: CASSPPLSGTSNTGELFF. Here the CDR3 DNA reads TGTGCCAGCAGCCCCCCCCTATCAGGGACCTCAAACACCGGGGAGCTGTTTTTT.

The DNA of the CDR3 is TGTGCCAGCAGTTTAGAGTCGTTCCATACGCAGTATTTT. As protein: CASSLESFHTQYF. V gene TRBV28 combines with J gene TRBJ2-3, with unresolved D. Deletions cut 2 bases from V and 7 bases from J, with 10 bases between. Per the germline V gene, CDR1 is MDHEN and CDR2 is SYDVKM. CDR3 length: 13 residues.

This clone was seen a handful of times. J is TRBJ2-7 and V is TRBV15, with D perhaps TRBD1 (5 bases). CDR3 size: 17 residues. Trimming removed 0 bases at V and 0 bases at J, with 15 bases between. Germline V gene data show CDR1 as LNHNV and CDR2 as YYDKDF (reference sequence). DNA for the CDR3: TGTGCCACCAGCAGAGAGTACGGGCAGGGAAGCTCCTACGAGCAGTACTTC. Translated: CATSREYGQGSSYEQYF.

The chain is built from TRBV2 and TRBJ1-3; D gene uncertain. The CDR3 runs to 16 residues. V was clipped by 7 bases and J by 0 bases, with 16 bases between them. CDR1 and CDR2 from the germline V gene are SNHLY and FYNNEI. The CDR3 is CASTPGRAASGNTIYF. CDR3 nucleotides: TGTGCCAGCACCCCGGGCCGGGCGGCCTCTGGAAACACCATATATTTT.

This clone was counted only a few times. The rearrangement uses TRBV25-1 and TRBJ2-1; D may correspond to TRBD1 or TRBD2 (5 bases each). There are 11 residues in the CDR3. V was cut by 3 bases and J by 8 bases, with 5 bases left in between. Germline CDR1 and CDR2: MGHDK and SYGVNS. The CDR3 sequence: CASSEGDEQFF. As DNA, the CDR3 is TGTGCCAGCAGTGAGGGGGATGAGCAGTTCTTC.

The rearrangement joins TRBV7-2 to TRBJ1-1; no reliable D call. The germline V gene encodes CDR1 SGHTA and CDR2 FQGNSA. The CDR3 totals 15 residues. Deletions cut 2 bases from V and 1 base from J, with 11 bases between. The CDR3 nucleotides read TGTGCCAGCAGCTTATACGGGGAATGGAACACTGAAGCTTTCTTT. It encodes CASSLYGEWNTEAFF.

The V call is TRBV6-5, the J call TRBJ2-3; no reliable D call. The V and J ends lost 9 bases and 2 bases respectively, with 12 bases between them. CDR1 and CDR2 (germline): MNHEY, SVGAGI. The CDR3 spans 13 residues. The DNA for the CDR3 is TGTGCCAGTAGTACGAAGGTCACAGATACGCAGTATTTT. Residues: CASSTKVTDTQYF.

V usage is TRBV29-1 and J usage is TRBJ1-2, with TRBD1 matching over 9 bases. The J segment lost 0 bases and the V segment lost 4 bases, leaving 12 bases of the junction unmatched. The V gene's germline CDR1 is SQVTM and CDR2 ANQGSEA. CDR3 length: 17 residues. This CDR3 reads CSVVHGTGPTSNYGYTF. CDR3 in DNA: TGCAGCGTTGTACACGGGACAGGGCCCACTTCTAACTATGGCTACACCTTC. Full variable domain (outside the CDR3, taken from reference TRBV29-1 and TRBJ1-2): SAVISQKPSRDICQRGTSLTIQCQVDSQVTMMFWYRQQPGQSLTLIATANQGSEATYESGFVIDKFPISRPNLTFSTLTVSNMSPEDSSIYLCSVVHGTGPTSNYGYTFGSGTRLTVV.

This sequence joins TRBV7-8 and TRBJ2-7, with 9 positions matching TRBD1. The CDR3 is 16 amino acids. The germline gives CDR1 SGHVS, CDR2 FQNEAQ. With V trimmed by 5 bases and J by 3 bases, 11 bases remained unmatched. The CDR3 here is CASSRISGTGLYEQYF. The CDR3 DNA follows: TGTGCCAGCAGCCGTATATCCGGGACAGGGCTCTACGAGCAGTACTTC.

In DNA, the CDR3 is TGTGCCAGCAGCGCAGATATGGGACACTTGCAAGAGACCCAGTACTTC. Translated, it gives CASSADMGHLQETQYF. This chain uses TRBV7-2 with TRBJ2-5, with D maybe TRBD1 (6 bases). Germline CDR1 reads SGHTA; CDR2 reads FQGNSA. This CDR3 comprises 16 residues. V was pared by 5 bases and J by 2 bases, with 18 bases between.

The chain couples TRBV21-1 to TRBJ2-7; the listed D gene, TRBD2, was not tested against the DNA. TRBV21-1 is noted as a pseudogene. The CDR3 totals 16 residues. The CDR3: CASSTPWRGPSYEQYF. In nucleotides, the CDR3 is TGTGCCAGCAGCACGCCCTGGCGGGGACCTTCCTACGAGCAGTACTTC.

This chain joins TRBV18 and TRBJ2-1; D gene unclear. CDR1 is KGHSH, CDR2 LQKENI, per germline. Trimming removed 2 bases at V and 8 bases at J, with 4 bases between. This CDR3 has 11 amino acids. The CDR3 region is CASSPGYEQFF. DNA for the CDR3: TGTGCCAGCTCACCAGGGTATGAGCAGTTCTTC.

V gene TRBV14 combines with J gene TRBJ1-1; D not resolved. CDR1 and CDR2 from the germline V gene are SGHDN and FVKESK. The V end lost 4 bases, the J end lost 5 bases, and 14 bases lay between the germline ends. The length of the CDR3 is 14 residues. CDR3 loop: CASSLLPDATEAFF. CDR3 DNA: TGTGCCAGCAGCCTACTCCCGGACGCGACTGAAGCTTTCTTT.

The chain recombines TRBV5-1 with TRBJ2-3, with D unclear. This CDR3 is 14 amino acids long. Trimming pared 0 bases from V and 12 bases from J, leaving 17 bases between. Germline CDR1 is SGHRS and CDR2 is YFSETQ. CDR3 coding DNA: TGCGCCAGCAGCTTGGGTCCCGAAACCCTTTCCCAGTATTTT. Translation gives CASSLGPETLSQYF.

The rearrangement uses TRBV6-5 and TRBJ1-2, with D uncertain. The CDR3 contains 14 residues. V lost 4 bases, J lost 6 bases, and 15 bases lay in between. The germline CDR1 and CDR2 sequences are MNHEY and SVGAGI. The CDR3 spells CASSSPGLFDGYTF. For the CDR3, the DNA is TGTGCCAGCAGTTCCCCGGGTTTATTTGATGGCTACACCTTC.

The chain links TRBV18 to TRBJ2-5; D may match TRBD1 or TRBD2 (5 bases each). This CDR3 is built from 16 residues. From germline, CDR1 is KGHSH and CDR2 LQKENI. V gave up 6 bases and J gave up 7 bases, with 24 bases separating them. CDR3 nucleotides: TGTGCCAGCTCCCCAAGAACCCGGGACGGTCCAGGGACCCAGTACTTC. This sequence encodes CASSPRTRDGPGTQYF.

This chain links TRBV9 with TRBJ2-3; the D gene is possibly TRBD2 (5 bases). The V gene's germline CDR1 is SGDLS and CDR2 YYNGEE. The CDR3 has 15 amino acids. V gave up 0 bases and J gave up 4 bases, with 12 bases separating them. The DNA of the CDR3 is TGTGCCAGCAGCGTAGGTGGGAGTGGATCAGATACGCAGTATTTT. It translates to CASSVGGSGSDTQYF.

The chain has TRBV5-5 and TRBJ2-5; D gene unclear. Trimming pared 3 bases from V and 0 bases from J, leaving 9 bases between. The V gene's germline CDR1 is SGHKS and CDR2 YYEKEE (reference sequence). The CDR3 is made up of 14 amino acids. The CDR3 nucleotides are TGTGCCAGCAGCTGGGCCCCGTACCAAGAGACCCAGTACTTC. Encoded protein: CASSWAPYQETQYF. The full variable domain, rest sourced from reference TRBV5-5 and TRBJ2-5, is DAGVTQSPTHLIKTRGQQVTLRCSPISGHKSVSWYQQVLGQGPQFIFQYYEKEERGRGNFPDRFSARQFPNYSSELNVNALLLGDSALYLCASSWAPYQETQYFGPGTRLLVL.